This T cell receptor (beta chain) was obtained from a study of blood T cells in healthy people across ages. General study results and limits: In the absence of known donor CMV status, changes in expanded clonotypes were possibly confounded.

As to this clonotype: The antigen is not known.

Next came a second PCR, run for about 6 to 12 cycles, which used a sample-barcoded 5' primer along with a J-beta primer mix. Individual samples furnished no less than 2.5 million CDR3-containing paired-end reads apiece. TCRdb fed the 5' RACE reads into MiXCR, producing one record per CDR3 protein. The profile shows approximately 1.5 million distinct CDR3 sequences, about 45% of them singletons. The sequenced sample was blood. The sequence was obtained from a woman aged 18-35 years in good health.

In DNA, the CDR3 is TGTGCCAGCAGCAACGGGACAGGGTGGATCTATGGCTACACCTTC. Its translation is CASSNGTGWIYGYTF. The V and J genes are TRBV7-9 and TRBJ1-2; 9 positions agree with TRBD1. The V and J ends lost 5 bases and 4 bases, in that order; junction bases with no gene match: 8. Germline lookup yields CDR1 SEHNR and CDR2 FQNEAQ (reference sequence). The CDR3 runs 15 residues.